These 17 T cell receptor beta chains were all obtained from the same sample, sequenced in a study of blood T cell repertoires in COVID-19. Sequencing used immunoSEQ multiplex PCR; TCRdb keeps in-frame clones, though not all of them. The sample shows about 80,000 clones, approximately 85% of them seen only once. The sequenced material came from peripheral blood. The source is a man aged 65 to 85 with acute or convalescent COVID-19.

V is TRBV21-1 and J is TRBJ1-3. TRBV21-1 is marked as a pseudogene. This CDR3 spans 14 amino acids. This CDR3 is CASPPGDSGNTIYF. For the CDR3, the DNA is TGTGCCAGCCCTCCGGGGGACTCTGGAAACACCATATATTTT.

The CDR3 DNA reads as TGTGCCAGCAGTGCATCAGGGTCCTCCTATGGCTACACCTTC. This encodes CASSASGSSYGYTF. V and J are TRBV25-1 and TRBJ1-2, with D possibly being TRBD1 (5 bases). Germline V gene sequence: CDR1 MGHDK, CDR2 SYGVNS. The V end was cut by 4 bases, the J end by 4 bases, with 13 bases between. The CDR3 has 14 residues.

In the case of this clone: Different DNA sequences within this sample yield the same CDR3. The chain couples TRBV3-1 (or the pseudogene TRBV3-2) to TRBJ1-1; TRBD1 is a possible D gene (6 bases). The V end was cut by 1 base, the J end by 4 bases, with 7 bases between. This CDR3 contains 13 residues. CDR1 is LGHDT, CDR2 YNNKEL, per germline (reference sequence). DNA of the CDR3: TGTGCCAGCAGCCAAGGAGGGGGCACTGAAGCTTTCTTT. As protein: CASSQGGGTEAFF.

The rearrangement joins TRBV9 to TRBJ2-5, with 13 bases matching TRBD2. The CDR3 runs 16 residues. CDR1 is SGDLS, CDR2 YYNGEE, per germline. V gave up 3 bases and J gave up 2 bases; unmatched junction bases: 4. DNA for the CDR3: TGTGCCAGCAGCGGGGGACTAGCGGGACTACAAGAGACCCAGTACTTC. Its protein product is CASSGGLAGLQETQYF.

The V call is TRBV7-6, the J call TRBJ2-3, with no clear D. Germline V gene lookup returns CDR1 SGHVS and CDR2 FNYEAQ. This CDR3 region has 15 residues. The V end was cut by 1 base, the J end by 4 bases, with 12 bases between. CDR3 DNA: TGTGCCAGCAGCTTAGTCGATTCCGCAGCAGATACGCAGTATTTT. Its translation is CASSLVDSAADTQYF.

The chain joins TRBV4-3 to TRBJ1-1, with D unclear. The CDR3 is made up of 15 amino acids. V was trimmed by 1 base and J by 2 bases, leaving 11 bases between them. In germline, CDR1 is LGHNA, CDR2 YSLEER. The chain's CDR3 is CASSQVVTTNTEAFF. The CDR3 DNA reads as TGCGCCAGCAGCCAAGTGGTTACTACTAACACTGAAGCTTTCTTT.

This clone was seen more than once but under ten times. The chain joins TRBV7-9 to TRBJ2-7, with a tentative D call TRBD2 (6 bases). This CDR3 is 14 amino acids long. V lost 5 bases to trimming and J lost 3 bases, with 14 bases between them. Per germline, CDR1 SEHNR and CDR2 FQNEAQ (reference sequence). The CDR3 DNA reads TGTGCCAGCAGCACCGGGACTGTCTTCTACGAGCAGTACTTC. Encoded protein: CASSTGTVFYEQYF.

This clone occurred once. The genes are TRBV6-2 or TRBV6-3 and TRBJ2-3; D call uncertain. Trimming shortened V by 5 bases and J by 0 bases, and 15 bases separated the two germline ends. Germline CDR1 reads MNHEY; CDR2 reads SVGEGT. CDR3 length: 16 amino acids. The CDR3 DNA sequence: TGTGCCAGCAGTCCCCTTGGCGGAGTTAGCACAGATACGCAGTATTTT. It codes for CASSPLGGVSTDTQYF.

The chain has TRBV6-2 or TRBV6-3 and TRBJ1-2; the D is unclear. Germline assignment: CDR1 MNHEY and CDR2 SVGEGT. The V gene lost 2 bases and the J gene lost 1 base, with 11 bases spanning the gap. The CDR3 has 15 amino acids. CDR3 protein: CASSYRWRDNYGYTF. CDR3 coding DNA: TGTGCCAGCAGTTACCGTTGGAGGGATAACTATGGCTACACCTTC.

The V gene is TRBV2, the J gene TRBJ2-7, with TRBD1 matching 7 bases. This CDR3 is 12 amino acids long. Germline V lookup: CDR1 SNHLY, CDR2 FYNNEI. The trim removed 6 bases at V and 6 bases at J, leaving 5 bases unmatched. CDR3 sequence reads: CASSVTGVEQYF. CDR3 in DNA: TGTGCCAGCAGCGTTACAGGGGTCGAGCAGTACTTC. The full variable domain, rest sourced from reference TRBV2 and TRBJ2-7, is EPEVTQTPSHQVTQMGQEVILRCVPISNHLYFYWYRQILGQKVEFLVSFYNNEISEKSEIFDDQFSVERPDGSNFTLKIRSTKLEDSAMYFCASSVTGVEQYFGPGTRLTVT.

The chain has TRBV6-2 or TRBV6-3 and TRBJ2-7; unclear D gene. Germline assignment: CDR1 MNHEY and CDR2 SVGEGT. V was cut by 4 bases and J by 2 bases, with 9 bases left in between. The CDR3 has 13 residues. This CDR3 is CASSSTVPYEQYF. The CDR3 nucleotides are TGTGCCAGCAGTTCTACAGTGCCCTACGAGCAGTACTTC.

V gene TRBV7-3 combines with J gene TRBJ1-6; a weak D match, TRBD1 (5 bases). Trimming removed 0 bases at V and 7 bases at J, with 19 bases between. The CDR3 totals 18 residues. Germline lookup yields CDR1 SGHTA and CDR2 FQGTGA. The CDR3 here is CASSLTGGLNPKNSPLHF. The CDR3 DNA reads as TGTGCCAGCAGCTTAACGGGGGGACTGAACCCCAAAAATTCACCCCTCCACTTT.

This chain connects TRBV3-1 (or the pseudogene TRBV3-2) to TRBJ2-7; 11 bases agree with TRBD1. Germline V CDR1 and CDR2: LGHDT, YNNKEL (reference sequence). With V trimmed by 4 bases and J by 3 bases, 2 bases remained unmatched. This CDR3 spans 14 amino acids. CDR3 DNA sequence: TGTGCCAGCAGCCGGGACAGGGGGTTCTACGAGCAGTACTTC. This sequence encodes CASSRDRGFYEQYF.

CDR3 amino acids: CASSQGGPQHF. CDR3 bases: TGTGCCAGCAGCCAGGGGGGACCCCAGCATTTT. The chain joins TRBV3-1 (or the pseudogene TRBV3-2) to TRBJ1-5; D is perhaps TRBD1 (5 bases). CDR3 length: 11 amino acids. V lost 3 bases, J lost 10 bases, and 7 bases lay in between. Germline-derived CDR1 and CDR2 are LGHDT and YNNKEL (reference sequence).

The chain has TRBV5-1 and TRBJ2-3; 16 bases map to TRBD2. After removal of 3 bases from V and 2 bases from J, the junction contained 3 bases not matched to a gene. Germline assignment: CDR1 SGHRS and CDR2 YFSETQ. CDR3 length: 17 amino acids. CDR3 nucleotides: TGCGCCAGCAGCTGGGGACTAGCGGGGGGGCTCACAGATACGCAGTATTTT. Its translation is CASSWGLAGGLTDTQYF.

The V gene is TRBV6-2 or TRBV6-3, the J gene TRBJ2-7; 8 nucleotides agree with TRBD1. The CDR3 loop spans 15 amino acids. With V trimmed by 2 bases and J by 2 bases, 5 bases remained unmatched. CDR1 and CDR2 from the germline V gene are MNHEY and SVGEGT. The CDR3 DNA is TGTGCCAGCAGTTACCGGGACAGGCCAACCTACGAGCAGTACTTC. Amino acid sequence: CASSYRDRPTYEQYF.

The rearrangement uses TRBV7-9 and TRBJ2-4; perhaps TRBD1 as D (6 bases). This CDR3 region has 13 residues. Germline values: CDR1 SEHNR, CDR2 FQNEAQ (reference sequence). V lost 0 bases to trimming and J lost 6 bases, with 6 bases between them. The CDR3 DNA is TGTGCCAGCAGCTTAGCAGGGGGAAACATTCAGTACTTC. Translating gives CASSLAGGNIQYF.